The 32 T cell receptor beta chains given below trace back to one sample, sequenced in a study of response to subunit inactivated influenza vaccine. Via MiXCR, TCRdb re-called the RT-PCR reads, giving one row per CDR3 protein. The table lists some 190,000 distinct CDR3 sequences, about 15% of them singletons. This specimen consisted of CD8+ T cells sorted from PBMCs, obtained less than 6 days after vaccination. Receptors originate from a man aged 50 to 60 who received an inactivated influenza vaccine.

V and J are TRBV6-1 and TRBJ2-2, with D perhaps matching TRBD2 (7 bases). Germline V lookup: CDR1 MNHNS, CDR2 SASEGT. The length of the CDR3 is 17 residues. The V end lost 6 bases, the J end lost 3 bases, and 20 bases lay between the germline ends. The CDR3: CASRKMDGGTHTGELFF. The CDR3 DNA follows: TGTGCCAGCAGGAAGATGGACGGGGGGACACACACCGGGGAGCTGTTTTTT.

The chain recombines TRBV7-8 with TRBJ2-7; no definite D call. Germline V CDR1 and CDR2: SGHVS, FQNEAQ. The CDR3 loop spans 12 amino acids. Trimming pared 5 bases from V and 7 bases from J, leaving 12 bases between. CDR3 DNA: TGTGCCAGCAGCCCCGGATCGCGGGAGCAGTACTTC. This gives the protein CASSPGSREQYF.

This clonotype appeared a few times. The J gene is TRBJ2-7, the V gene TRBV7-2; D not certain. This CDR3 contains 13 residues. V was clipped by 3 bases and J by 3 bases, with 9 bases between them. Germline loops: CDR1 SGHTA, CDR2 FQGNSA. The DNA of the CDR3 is TGTGCCAGCAGCTTTTCAAGCGACTACGAGCAGTACTTC. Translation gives CASSFSSDYEQYF.

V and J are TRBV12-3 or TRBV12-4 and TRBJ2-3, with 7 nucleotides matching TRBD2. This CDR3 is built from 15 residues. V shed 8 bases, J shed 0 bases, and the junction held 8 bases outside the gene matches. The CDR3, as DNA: TGTGCCAGCCGTCCTCGGGAGGACAGCACAGATACGCAGTATTTT. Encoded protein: CASRPREDSTDTQYF.

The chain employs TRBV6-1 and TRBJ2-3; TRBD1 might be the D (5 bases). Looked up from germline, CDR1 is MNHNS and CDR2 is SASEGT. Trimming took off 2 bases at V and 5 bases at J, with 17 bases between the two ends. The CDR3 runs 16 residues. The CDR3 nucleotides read TGTGCCAGCAGTGAATTAGTCCAGGGTTCCATAGATACGCAGTATTTT. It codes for CASSELVQGSIDTQYF.

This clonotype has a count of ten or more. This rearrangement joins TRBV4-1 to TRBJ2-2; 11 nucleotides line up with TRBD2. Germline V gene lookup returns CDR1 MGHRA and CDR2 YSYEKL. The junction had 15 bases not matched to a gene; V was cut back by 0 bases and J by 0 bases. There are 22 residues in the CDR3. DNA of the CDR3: TGCGCCAGCAGCCAAGATACTTTATTCTCGGCTAGCGGGGGGTCGAACACCGGGGAGCTGTTTTTT. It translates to CASSQDTLFSASGGSNTGELFF.

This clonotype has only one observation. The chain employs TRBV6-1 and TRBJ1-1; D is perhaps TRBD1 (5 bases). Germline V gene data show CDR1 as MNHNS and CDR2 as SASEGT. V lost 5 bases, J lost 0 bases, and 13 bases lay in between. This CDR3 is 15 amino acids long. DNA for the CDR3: TGTGCCAGCAGTAGTCTGGGGGGTATGAACACTGAAGCTTTCTTT. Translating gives CASSSLGGMNTEAFF.

The CDR3 loop reads CASSLDGTSTDTQYF. CDR3 in DNA: TGCGCCAGCAGCTTGGACGGTACTAGCACAGATACGCAGTATTTT. V is TRBV5-1 and J is TRBJ2-3, with D unclear. The CDR3 consists of 15 residues. Trimming took 0 bases from V and 0 from J, leaving 8 bases between them. Germline values: CDR1 SGHRS, CDR2 YFSETQ.

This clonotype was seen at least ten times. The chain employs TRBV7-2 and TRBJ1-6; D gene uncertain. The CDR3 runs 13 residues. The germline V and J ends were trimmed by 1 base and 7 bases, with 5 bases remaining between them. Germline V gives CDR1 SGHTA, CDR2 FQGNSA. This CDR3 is CASSLVRNSPLHF. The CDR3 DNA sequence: TGTGCCAGCAGCTTAGTGCGGAATTCACCCCTCCACTTT.

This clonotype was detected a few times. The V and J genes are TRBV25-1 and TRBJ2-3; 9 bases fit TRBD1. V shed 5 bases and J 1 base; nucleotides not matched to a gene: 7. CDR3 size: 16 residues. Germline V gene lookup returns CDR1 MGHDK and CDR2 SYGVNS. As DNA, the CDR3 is TGTGCCAGCAGTTACATGGGACAGGGTGGCACAGATACGCAGTATTTT. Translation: CASSYMGQGGTDTQYF.

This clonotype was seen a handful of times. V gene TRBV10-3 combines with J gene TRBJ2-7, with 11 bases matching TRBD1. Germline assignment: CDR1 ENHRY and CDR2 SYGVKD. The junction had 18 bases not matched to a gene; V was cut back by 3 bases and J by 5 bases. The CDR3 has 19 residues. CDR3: CAISDRAQPRDRGSDEQYF. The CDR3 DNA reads TGTGCCATCAGTGACCGAGCCCAGCCCCGGGACAGGGGGAGCGACGAGCAGTACTTC.

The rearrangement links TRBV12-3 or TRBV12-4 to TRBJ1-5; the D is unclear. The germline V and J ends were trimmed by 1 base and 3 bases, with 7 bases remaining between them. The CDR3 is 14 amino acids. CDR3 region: CASSLDGANQPQHF. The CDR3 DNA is TGTGCCAGCAGTTTAGACGGAGCCAATCAGCCCCAGCATTTT.

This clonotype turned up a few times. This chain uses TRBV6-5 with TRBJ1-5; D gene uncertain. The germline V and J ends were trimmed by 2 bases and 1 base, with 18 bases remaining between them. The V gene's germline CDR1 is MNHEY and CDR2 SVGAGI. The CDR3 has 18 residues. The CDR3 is CASSYLGRRDGSNQPQHF. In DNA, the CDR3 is TGTGCCAGCAGTTACCTGGGCAGAAGGGATGGGAGCAATCAGCCCCAGCATTTT.

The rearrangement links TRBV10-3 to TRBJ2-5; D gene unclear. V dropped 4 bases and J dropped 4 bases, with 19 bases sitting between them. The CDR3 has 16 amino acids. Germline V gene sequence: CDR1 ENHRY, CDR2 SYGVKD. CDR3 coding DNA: TGTGCCATCAGTGGGGTTGTCGCGGCACTGACAGAGACCCAGTACTTC. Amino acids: CAISGVVAALTETQYF.

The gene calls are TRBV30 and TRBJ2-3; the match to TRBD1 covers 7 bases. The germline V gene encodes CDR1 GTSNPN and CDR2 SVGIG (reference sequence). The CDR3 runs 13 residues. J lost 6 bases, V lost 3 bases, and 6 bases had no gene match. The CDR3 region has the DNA TGTGCCTGGAGCAGGGGGTCCCAGGATACGCAGTATTTT. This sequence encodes CAWSRGSQDTQYF.

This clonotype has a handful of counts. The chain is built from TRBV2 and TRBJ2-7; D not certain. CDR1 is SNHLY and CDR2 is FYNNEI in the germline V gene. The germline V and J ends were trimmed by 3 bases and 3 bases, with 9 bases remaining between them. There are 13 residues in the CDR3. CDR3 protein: CASSDSIGYEQYF. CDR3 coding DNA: TGTGCCAGCAGTGACAGTATAGGCTACGAGCAGTACTTC.

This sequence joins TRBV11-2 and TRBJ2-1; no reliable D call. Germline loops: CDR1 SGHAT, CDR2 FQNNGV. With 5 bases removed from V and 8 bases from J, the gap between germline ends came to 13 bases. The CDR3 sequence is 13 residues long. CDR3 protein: CASSHRAWDEQFF. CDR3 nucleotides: TGTGCCAGCAGCCATCGGGCCTGGGATGAGCAGTTCTTC.

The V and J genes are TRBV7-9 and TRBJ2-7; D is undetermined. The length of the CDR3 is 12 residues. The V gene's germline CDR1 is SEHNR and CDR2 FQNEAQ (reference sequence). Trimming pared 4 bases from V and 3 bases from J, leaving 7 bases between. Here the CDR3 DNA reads TGTGCCAGCAGCTCCATCATCTACGAGCAGTACTTC. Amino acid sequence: CASSSIIYEQYF. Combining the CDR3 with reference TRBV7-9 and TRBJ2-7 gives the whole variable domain DTGVSQNPRHKITKRGQNVTFRCDPISEHNRLYWYRQTLGQGPEFLTYFQNEAQLEKSRLLSDRFSAERPKGSFSTLEIQRTEQGDSAMYLCASSSIIYEQYFGPGTRLTVT.

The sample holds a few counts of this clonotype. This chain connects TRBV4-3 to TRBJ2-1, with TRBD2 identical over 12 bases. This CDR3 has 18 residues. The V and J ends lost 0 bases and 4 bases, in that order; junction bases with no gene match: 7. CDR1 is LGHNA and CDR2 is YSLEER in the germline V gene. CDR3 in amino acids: CASSQDSLAGGYYNEQFF. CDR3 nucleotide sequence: TGCGCCAGCAGCCAAGACTCCCTAGCGGGGGGGTATTACAATGAGCAGTTCTTC.

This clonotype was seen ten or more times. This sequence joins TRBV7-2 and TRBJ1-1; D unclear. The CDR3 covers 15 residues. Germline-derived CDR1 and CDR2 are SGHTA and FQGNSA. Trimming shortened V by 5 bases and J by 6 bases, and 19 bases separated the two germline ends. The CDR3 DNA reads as TGTGCCAGCAGCCCAGAGGAGAGGGAGGAGGCTGAAGCTTTCTTT. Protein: CASSPEEREEAEAFF.

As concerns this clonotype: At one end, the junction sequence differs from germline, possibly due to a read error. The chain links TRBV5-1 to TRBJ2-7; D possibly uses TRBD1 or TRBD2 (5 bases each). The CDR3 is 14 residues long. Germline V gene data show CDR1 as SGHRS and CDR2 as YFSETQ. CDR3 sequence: CASSLVPGTYEQYF. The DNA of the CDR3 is TGTGCCAGCAGCTTGGTCCCAGGGACGTACGAGCAGTACTTC.

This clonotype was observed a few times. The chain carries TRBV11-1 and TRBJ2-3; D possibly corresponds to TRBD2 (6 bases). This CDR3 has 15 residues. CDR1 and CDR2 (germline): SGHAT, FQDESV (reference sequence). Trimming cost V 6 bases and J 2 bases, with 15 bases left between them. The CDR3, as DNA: TGTGCCAGCAGAAACCGGGACTCACCCACAGATACGCAGTATTTT. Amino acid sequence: CASRNRDSPTDTQYF.

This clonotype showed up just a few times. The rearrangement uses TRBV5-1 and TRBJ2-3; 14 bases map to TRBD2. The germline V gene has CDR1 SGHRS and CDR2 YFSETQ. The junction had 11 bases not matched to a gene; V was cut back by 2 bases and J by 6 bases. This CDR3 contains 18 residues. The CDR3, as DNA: TGCGCCAGCAGCTTTCAGGGACTAGCGGGGGCCAGCATTGATACGCAGTATTTT. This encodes CASSFQGLAGASIDTQYF. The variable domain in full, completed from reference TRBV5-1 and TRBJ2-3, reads KAGVTQTPRYLIKTRGQQVTLSCSPISGHRSVSWYQQTPGQGLQFLFEYFSETQRNKGNFPGRFSGRQFSNSRSEMNVSTLELGDSALYLCASSFQGLAGASIDTQYFGPGTRLTVL.

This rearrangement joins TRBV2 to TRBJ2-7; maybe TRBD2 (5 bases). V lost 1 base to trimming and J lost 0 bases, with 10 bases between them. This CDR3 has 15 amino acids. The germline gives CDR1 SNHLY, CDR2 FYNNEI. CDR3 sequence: CASSEGSGPSYEQYF. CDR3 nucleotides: TGTGCCAGCAGTGAAGGGAGCGGACCCTCCTACGAGCAGTACTTC.

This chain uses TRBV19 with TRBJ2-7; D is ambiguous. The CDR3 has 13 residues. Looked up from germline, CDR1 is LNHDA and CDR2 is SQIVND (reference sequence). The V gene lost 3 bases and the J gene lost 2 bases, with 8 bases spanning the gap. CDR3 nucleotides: TGTGCCAGTAGTATTTCCCTTACCTACGAGCAGTACTTC. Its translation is CASSISLTYEQYF.

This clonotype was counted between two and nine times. This CDR3 reads CASSPLAGGPYYNEQFF. Written as DNA, the CDR3 is TGTGCCAGCAGCCCACTAGCGGGAGGGCCCTATTATAATGAGCAGTTCTTC. V and J are TRBV12-3 or TRBV12-4 and TRBJ2-1, with 13 bases aligning to TRBD2. CDR3 length: 17 amino acids. The junction had 12 bases not matched to a gene; V was cut back by 6 bases and J by 7 bases.

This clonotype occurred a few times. In DNA form, the CDR3 reads TGTGCCAGCAGTGAATTTGCTATCCCCGGGGAGACCCAGTACTTC. This translates into CASSEFAIPGETQYF. The chain has TRBV25-1 and TRBJ2-5; no reliable D call. CDR1 and CDR2 (germline): MGHDK, SYGVNS. The CDR3 is made up of 15 amino acids. Trimming pared 1 base from V and 5 bases from J, leaving 14 bases between.

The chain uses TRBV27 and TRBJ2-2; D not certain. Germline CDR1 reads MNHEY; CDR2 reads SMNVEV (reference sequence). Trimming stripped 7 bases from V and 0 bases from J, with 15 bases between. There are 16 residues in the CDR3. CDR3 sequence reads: CASTFITSANTGELFF. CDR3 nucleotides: TGTGCCAGCACCTTTATCACATCCGCGAACACCGGGGAGCTGTTTTTT.

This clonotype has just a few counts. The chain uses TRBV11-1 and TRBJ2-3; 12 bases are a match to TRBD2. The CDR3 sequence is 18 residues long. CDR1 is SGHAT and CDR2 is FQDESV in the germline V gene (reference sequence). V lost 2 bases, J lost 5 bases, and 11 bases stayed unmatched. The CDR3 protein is CASSLKYPSGGALDTQYF. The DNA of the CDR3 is TGTGCCAGCAGCTTAAAATACCCTAGCGGGGGGGCCTTAGATACGCAGTATTTT.

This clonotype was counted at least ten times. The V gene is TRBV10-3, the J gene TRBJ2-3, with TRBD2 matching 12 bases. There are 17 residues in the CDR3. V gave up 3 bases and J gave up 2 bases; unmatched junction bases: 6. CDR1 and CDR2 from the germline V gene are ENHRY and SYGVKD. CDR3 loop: CAISELWTSGTTDTQYF. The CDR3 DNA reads TGTGCCATCAGTGAACTTTGGACTAGCGGGACCACAGATACGCAGTATTTT.

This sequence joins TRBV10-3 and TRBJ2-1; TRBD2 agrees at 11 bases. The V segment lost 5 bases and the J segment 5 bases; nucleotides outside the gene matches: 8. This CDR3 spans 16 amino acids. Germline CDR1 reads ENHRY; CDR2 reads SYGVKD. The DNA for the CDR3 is TGTGCCATCAGTCCCACTAGCGGGAGTTTCAACAATGAGCAGTTCTTC. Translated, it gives CAISPTSGSFNNEQFF.

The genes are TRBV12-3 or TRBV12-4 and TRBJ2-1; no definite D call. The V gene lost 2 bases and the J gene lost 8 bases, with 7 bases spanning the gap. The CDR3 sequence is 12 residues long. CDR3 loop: CASSLRVDEQFF. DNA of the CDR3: TGTGCCAGCAGTTTAAGGGTCGATGAGCAGTTCTTC.